A single sample gave rise to the 3 T cell receptor beta chains below, sequenced in a study of shared clonotypes between healthy human individuals. TCRdb's copy holds only in-frame clones and misses some; the assay was immunoSEQ multiplex PCR. The table records around 600,000 clones, about 95% of them present only once. CD45RO-negative cells were positively selected for CCR7, leaving out terminally differentiated effector memory CD45RA+ cells. Material: naive CD8+ T cells sorted from blood. These receptor sequences come from a woman in her twenties or thirties in good health.

The chain links TRBV4-1 to TRBJ1-1, with unresolved D. The CDR3 is 14 residues long. V was shortened by 1 base and J by 1 base, with 7 bases between the two germline ends. CDR1 is MGHRA, CDR2 YSYEKL, per germline. The CDR3 nucleotides are TGCGCCAGCAGCCAAGTTTACAAGAACACTGAAGCTTTCTTT. Amino acid sequence: CASSQVYKNTEAFF.

The CDR3 DNA reads TGTGCCAGCAGCTTGCCCTTGGGGGGAAGGGCCTACGAGCAGTACTTC. Translated, it gives CASSLPLGGRAYEQYF. The chain links TRBV5-4 to TRBJ2-7; maybe TRBD2 (6 bases). Germline lookup yields CDR1 SGHNT and CDR2 YYREEE (reference sequence). This CDR3 spans 16 amino acids. The V and J ends lost 1 base and 2 bases respectively, with 16 bases between them.

J is TRBJ2-1 and V is TRBV2; TRBD2 agrees at 12 bases. The CDR3 contains 17 residues. Unmatched junction bases numbered 4, after V lost 4 bases and J lost 0 bases. The germline CDR1 and CDR2 sequences are SNHLY and FYNNEI. The CDR3 nucleotides are TGTGCCAGCAGTGGTCCGACTAGCGGGAGCTCCTACAATGAGCAGTTCTTC. Translation gives CASSGPTSGSSYNEQFF.